This record looks at one TCR beta chain sequence and its context. Time point indicated: newly diagnosed GD, antithyroid drugs for less than 3 months. Extracted PBMC RNA gave rise to the TCR library. The source of the sample is a study of regulatory T cells in long-lasting Graves disease. The authors built TCR beta libraries using iRepertoire HTBI primers and Arm-PCR of CDR3 regions. MiXCR, run by TCRdb on the multiplex PCR reads, gives a single entry per CDR3 protein. The profile shows about 560,000 distinct CDR3 sequences, 16% of them singletons. This sample also belongs to another study, concerning T cells in Graves' hyperthyroidism and ophthalmopathy. That report adds: In simple terms, a model built on 13 V-J features told ophthalmopathy apart from stable hyperthyroidism.

The receptor was derived from a young man with Graves disease. The sequenced sample was peripheral blood mononuclear cells (PBMCs), obtained at new diagnosis, from a patient treated with antithyroid drugs.

In DNA form, the CDR3 reads TGCGCCAGCAGCCCGCCCTCCCCCCAGTACTTC. The encoded protein is CASSPPSPQYF. This chain links TRBV5-1 with TRBJ2-5; D is unclear. Trimming pared 4 bases from V and 9 bases from J, leaving 10 bases between. From germline, CDR1 is SGHRS and CDR2 YFSETQ. This CDR3 has 11 amino acids.